This T cell receptor beta chain was observed in a study of shared clonotypes between healthy human individuals. V lost 5 bases, J lost 2 bases, and 23 bases lay in between. CDR1 SGHRS and CDR2 YFSETQ come from the germline V gene. The CDR3 runs 17 residues. The protocol was immunoSEQ multiplex PCR, while the TCRdb copy is restricted to in-frame clones and leaves out a portion. The data contain about 380,000 clones, about 97% of them singletons. This chain joins TRBV5-1 and TRBJ2-7; unclear D gene. This clonotype was sampled from a man aged 25 to 40 in good health. Material: memory CD8+ T cells sorted from blood. Subset denoted: CD45RO+ cells pooled with CCR7-negative TemRA cells. The CDR3 loop reads CASRFSPESLDPYEQYF. DNA of the CDR3: TGCGCCAGCAGATTTTCCCCCGAGAGCCTAGACCCCTACGAGCAGTACTTC.